The clone carrying this T cell receptor (beta chain) was seen only once. These data originate in a study of blood T cell repertoires in COVID-19. About the study: Samples representing acute and convalescent COVID-19 were sourced from the United States, Italy and Spain. From T cells, B-cell-depleted T cells, or PBMCs came the material, which was cDNA or gDNA.

V dropped 4 bases and J dropped 3 bases, with 13 bases sitting between them. Germline CDR1 and CDR2: SGDLS and YYNGEE. The length of the CDR3 is 14 residues. In the source study's methods: Amplified reference gene primers provided the basis for estimating nucleated cell counts. Clones were read by immunoSEQ multiplex PCR, and TCRdb kept only the in-frame ones, dropping some. V, J and clone size derive from that table, while D and trimming were established from the DNA sequence. The sample lists approximately 240,000 clones; about 83% were seen once. This sequence originates from a young woman with COVID-19, enrolled during active disease. The sample comprised peripheral blood. The chain employs TRBV9 and TRBJ1-2; a possible D gene is TRBD1 (5 bases). The CDR3 here is CASSPAQGDYGYTF. The CDR3 DNA reads TGTGCCAGCAGCCCTGCTCAGGGTGACTATGGCTACACCTTC.